The rows below give T cell receptor beta chains drawn from one sample of a study of human thymus T cells. Some clones are missing from TCRdb's copy, which holds only in-frame ones; the method was immunoSEQ multiplex PCR. The sample has 45,000 to 50,000 clones, 85% to 95% seen once. The sequencing input was blood. All receptors come from a girl under three years old with a congenital heart defect but otherwise immunologically healthy. The CDR3 runs from the conserved cysteine through the conserved F or W. Fields, in order: J gene, D gene, clone size, V gene, CDR3 protein, CDR3 DNA. D genes are given only for firm matches. Only part of the rows carry a size: once, few, many, or a class if the clone is expanded.

J: TRBJ1-1
D: NA
size: NA
V: TRBV5-4
CDR3: CASSLLPTEAFF
DNA: TGTGCCAGCAGCTTGCTGCCCACTGAAGCTTTCTTT

J: TRBJ2-1
D: TRBD2
size: NA
V: TRBV5-3
CDR3: CARSPGLAGGTSEQFF
DNA: TGTGCCAGAAGCCCGGGACTAGCGGGAGGAACGAGTGAGCAGTTCTTC

J: TRBJ2-4
D: NA
size: NA
V: TRBV21-1
CDR3: CASSKSDGPVLLAKNIQYF
DNA: TGTGCCAGCAGCAAGTCCGACGGCCCAGTGCTCCTAGCCAAAAACATTCAGTACTTC

J: TRBJ2-3
D: TRBD2
size: NA
V: TRBV28
CDR3: CASSSSGHTDTQYF
DNA: TGTGCCAGCAGTTCTAGCGGGCACACAGATACGCAGTATTTT

J: TRBJ2-1
D: NA
size: NA
V: TRBV7-2
CDR3: CASSLAWWISYNEQFF
DNA: TGTGCCAGCAGCTTAGCGTGGTGGATTTCCTACAATGAGCAGTTCTTC

J: TRBJ1-2
D: NA
size: once
V: TRBV10-3
CDR3: CAIGFSSGRYGYTF
DNA: TGTGCCATCGGGTTCTCCTCAGGCCGGTATGGCTACACCTTC

J: TRBJ2-7
D: TRBD1
size: NA
V: TRBV2
CDR3: CASKQGAYEQYF
DNA: TGTGCCAGCAAACAGGGGGCTTACGAGCAGTACTTC

J: TRBJ2-3
D: TRBD2
size: NA
V: TRBV19
CDR3: CASSRQRLALEGTDTQYF
DNA: TGTGCCAGTAGTAGACAAAGACTAGCTCTTGAGGGCACAGATACGCAGTATTTT

J: TRBJ1-3
D: NA
size: NA
V: TRBV10-3
CDR3: CAISEPRTPGGNTIYF
DNA: TGTGCCATCAGTGAGCCTCGGACCCCAGGGGGAAACACCATATATTTT

J: TRBJ1-1
D: TRBD1
size: NA
V: TRBV27
CDR3: CASSYIYRGGMNTEAFF
DNA: TGTGCCAGCAGTTATATATACAGGGGAGGCATGAACACTGAAGCTTTCTTT

J: TRBJ1-2
D: TRBD1
size: NA
V: TRBV4-1
CDR3: CASSQEQWDRGAVGYTF
DNA: TGCGCCAGCAGCCAAGAACAATGGGACAGGGGCGCTGTTGGCTACACCTTC

J: TRBJ1-4
D: NA
size: NA
V: TRBV5-1
CDR3: CASSLEPNEKLFF
DNA: TGCGCCAGCAGCTTGGAGCCTAATGAAAAACTGTTTTTT

J: TRBJ2-7
D: TRBD2
size: NA
V: TRBV27
CDR3: CASSLYGRGYKQYF
DNA: TGTGCCAGCAGTTTATATGGGCGGGGGTACAAGCAGTACTTC

J: TRBJ2-2
D: TRBD1
size: NA
V: TRBV6-7
CDR3: CASSPGGSPGELFF
DNA: TGTGCCAGCAGCCCAGGGGGAAGTCCCGGGGAGCTGTTTTTT

J: TRBJ2-3
D: TRBD2
size: NA
V: TRBV5-1
CDR3: CASSWGASGNTDTQYF
DNA: TGCGCCAGCAGCTGGGGGGCTAGCGGGAATACAGATACGCAGTATTTT

J: TRBJ1-1
D: NA
size: NA
V: TRBV30
CDR3: CAWSVVLGGLWNTEAFF
DNA: TGTGCCTGGAGTGTAGTCCTCGGGGGGCTTTGGAACACTGAAGCTTTCTTT

J: TRBJ2-2
D: TRBD2
size: NA
V: TRBV6-1
CDR3: CASRVAGDTGELFF
DNA: TGTGCCAGCAGGGTAGCGGGAGACACCGGGGAGCTGTTTTTT

J: TRBJ2-1
D: NA
size: once
V: TRBV6-1
CDR3: CASSQGYNEQFF
DNA: TGTGCCAGCAGTCAGGGCTACAATGAGCAGTTCTTC

J: TRBJ2-7
D: TRBD2
size: once
V: TRBV7-9
CDR3: CASSLPGLASEQYF
DNA: TGTGCCAGCAGCCTCCCGGGACTAGCGAGCGAGCAGTACTTC

J: TRBJ2-2
D: NA
size: NA
V: TRBV6-1
CDR3: CASSVSPESELFF
DNA: TGTGCCAGCAGTGTGTCCCCGGAGTCGGAGCTGTTTTTT

J: TRBJ2-7
D: NA
size: NA
V: TRBV7-2
CDR3: CASSFGRQVLRLQYF
DNA: TGTGCCAGCAGCTTTGGTCGCCAGGTCCTTAGGTTGCAGTACTTC

J: TRBJ1-2
D: TRBD1
size: NA
V: TRBV28
CDR3: CASSNPDRAHYGYTF
DNA: TGTGCCAGCAGTAACCCGGACAGGGCCCACTATGGCTACACCTTC

J: TRBJ2-5
D: NA
size: NA
V: TRBV4-1
CDR3: CASSQEGSGETQYF
DNA: TGCGCCAGCAGCCAAGAAGGCTCAGGAGAGACCCAGTACTTC

J: TRBJ2-6
D: NA
size: NA
V: TRBV10-3
CDR3: CAISESGFSGANVLTF
DNA: TGTGCCATCAGTGAGTCAGGGTTCTCTGGGGCCAACGTCCTGACTTTC

J: TRBJ1-5
D: NA
size: NA
V: TRBV5-1
CDR3: CASSLGAGQPQHF
DNA: TGCGCCAGCAGCTTGGGGGCAGGGCAGCCCCAGCATTTT

J: TRBJ2-2
D: NA
size: NA
V: TRBV10-3
CDR3: CAIATATGELFF
DNA: TGTGCCATCGCGACAGCGACCGGGGAGCTGTTTTTT

J: TRBJ2-5
D: TRBD2
size: NA
V: TRBV18
CDR3: CASSPPGLAGGPETQYF
DNA: TGTGCCAGCTCACCACCTGGTCTAGCGGGAGGGCCGGAGACCCAGTACTTC

J: TRBJ1-2
D: NA
size: NA
V: TRBV6-5
CDR3: CASSYEQRYGYTF
DNA: TGTGCCAGCAGTTATGAACAGAGATATGGCTACACCTTC

J: TRBJ1-1
D: NA
size: once
V: TRBV7-9
CDR3: CASSLVTGEAFF
DNA: TGTGCCAGCAGCTTAGTAACGGGAGAAGCTTTCTTT

J: TRBJ2-2
D: TRBD2
size: NA
V: TRBV7-9
CDR3: CASSLARLAGVFSTGELFF
DNA: TGTGCCAGCAGCTTAGCGCGGCTAGCGGGAGTATTCTCGACCGGGGAGCTGTTTTTT

J: TRBJ2-7
D: TRBD2
size: NA
V: TRBV10-3
CDR3: CAISESLGTSGSHEQYF
DNA: TGTGCCATCAGTGAGTCCCTCGGTACTAGCGGGAGCCACGAGCAGTACTTC

J: TRBJ2-3
D: TRBD2
size: NA
V: TRBV5-4
CDR3: CASSWGAGGRTDTQYF
DNA: TGTGCCAGCAGCTGGGGGGCGGGAGGCCGCACAGATACGCAGTATTTT

J: TRBJ2-7
D: TRBD1
size: NA
V: TRBV9
CDR3: CASSVGWDRAYEQYF
DNA: TGTGCCAGCAGCGTAGGGTGGGACAGGGCCTACGAGCAGTACTTC

J: TRBJ2-2
D: NA
size: NA
V: TRBV4-3
CDR3: CASSQADTGELFF
DNA: TGCGCCAGCAGCCAAGCGGACACCGGGGAGCTGTTTTTT

J: TRBJ2-2
D: NA
size: NA
V: TRBV21-1
CDR3: CASSSSGRIDTGELFF
DNA: TGTGCCAGCAGCAGTAGCGGGAGGATCGACACCGGGGAGCTGTTTTTT

J: TRBJ1-1
D: NA
size: once
V: TRBV19
CDR3: CASCNGGTEAFF
DNA: TGTGCCAGTTGTAATGGGGGAACTGAAGCTTTCTTT

J: TRBJ2-1
D: TRBD2
size: NA
V: TRBV7-2
CDR3: CASSLALGLAGVNEQFF
DNA: TGTGCCAGCAGCTTAGCCTTGGGACTAGCGGGAGTCAATGAGCAGTTCTTC

J: TRBJ2-7
D: TRBD2
size: NA
V: TRBV11-2
CDR3: CASSSPTSAFSYEQYF
DNA: TGTGCCAGCAGCTCGCCTACTAGCGCCTTCTCCTACGAGCAGTACTTC